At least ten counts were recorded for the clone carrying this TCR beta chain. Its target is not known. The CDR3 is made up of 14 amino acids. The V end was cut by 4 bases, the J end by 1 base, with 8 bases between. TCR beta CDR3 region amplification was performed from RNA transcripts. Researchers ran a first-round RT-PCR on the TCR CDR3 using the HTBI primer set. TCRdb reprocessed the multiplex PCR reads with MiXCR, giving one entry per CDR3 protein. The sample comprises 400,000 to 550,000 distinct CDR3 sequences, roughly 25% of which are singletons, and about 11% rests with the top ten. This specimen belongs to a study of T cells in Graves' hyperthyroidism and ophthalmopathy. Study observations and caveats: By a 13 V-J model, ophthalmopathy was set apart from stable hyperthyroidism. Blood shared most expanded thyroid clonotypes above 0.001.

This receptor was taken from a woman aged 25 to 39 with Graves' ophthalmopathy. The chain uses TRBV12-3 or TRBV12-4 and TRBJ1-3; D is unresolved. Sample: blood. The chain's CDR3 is CASSSEGSGNTIYF. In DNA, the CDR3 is TGTGCCAGCAGTTCCGAGGGATCTGGAAACACCATATATTTT.